Sequencing of this TCR beta chain was carried out in a study of blood T cell repertoires in COVID-19. Looking at the study overall: Spain, Italy and the United States supplied samples that represented acute and convalescent COVID-19. PBMCs, B-cell-depleted T cells, or T cells provided the cDNA or gDNA that made up the material.

A single count supports this clone. Per the original methods: From reference gene primer amplification, estimates of nucleated cell counts were derived. This table comes from immunoSEQ multiplex PCR, and its TCRdb copy is limited to in-frame clones, with some not included. For V, J and clone size, that table is used; D and trimming come from the DNA. There are 95,000 to 150,000 clones in the sample; 60% to 85% occur only once, and 0.75% to 0.9% lies in the top ten. The receptor was derived from a human donor with acute or convalescent COVID-19. The donor label of this sample is uncertain. Sequenced input: peripheral blood.

CDR3 DNA: TGCGCCAGCAGCCAAGACTCGAACAGGGGCCCCACTGAAAAACTGTTTTTT. This sequence encodes CASSQDSNRGPTEKLFF. The chain has TRBV4-1 and TRBJ1-4; TRBD1 matches 7 bases. Unmatched junction bases numbered 11, after V lost 0 bases and J lost 7 bases. The CDR3 has 17 amino acids. Germline-derived CDR1 and CDR2 are MGHRA and YSYEKL.